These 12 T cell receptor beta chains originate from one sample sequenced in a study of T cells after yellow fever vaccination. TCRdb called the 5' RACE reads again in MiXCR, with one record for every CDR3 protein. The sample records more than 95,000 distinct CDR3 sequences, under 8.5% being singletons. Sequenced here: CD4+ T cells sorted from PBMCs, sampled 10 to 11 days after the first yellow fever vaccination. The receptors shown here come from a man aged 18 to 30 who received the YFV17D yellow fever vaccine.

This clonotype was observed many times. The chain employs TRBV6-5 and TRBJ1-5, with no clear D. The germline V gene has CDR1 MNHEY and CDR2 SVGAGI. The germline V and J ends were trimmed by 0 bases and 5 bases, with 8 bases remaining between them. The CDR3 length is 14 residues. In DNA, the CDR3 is TGTGCCAGCAGTTACTCGTCCATTTATCAGCCCCAGCATTTT. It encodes CASSYSSIYQPQHF.

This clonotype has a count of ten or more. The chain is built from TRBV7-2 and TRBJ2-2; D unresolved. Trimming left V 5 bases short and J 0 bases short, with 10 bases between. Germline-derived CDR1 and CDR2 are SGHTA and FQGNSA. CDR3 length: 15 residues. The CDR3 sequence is CASSPLRTNTGELFF. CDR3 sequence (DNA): TGTGCCAGCAGCCCCCTGCGGACGAACACCGGGGAGCTGTTTTTT.

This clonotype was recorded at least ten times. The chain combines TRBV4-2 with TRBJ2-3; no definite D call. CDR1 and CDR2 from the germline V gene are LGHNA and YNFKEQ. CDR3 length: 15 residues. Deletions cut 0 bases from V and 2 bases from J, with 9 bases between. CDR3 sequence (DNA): TGTGCCAGCAGCCAAGATTTGGCCACCACAGATACGCAGTATTTT. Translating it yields CASSQDLATTDTQYF.

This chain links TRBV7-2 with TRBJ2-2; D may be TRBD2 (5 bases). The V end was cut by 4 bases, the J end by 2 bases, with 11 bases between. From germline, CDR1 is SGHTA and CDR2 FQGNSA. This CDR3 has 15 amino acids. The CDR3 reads CASSSGLGNTGELFF. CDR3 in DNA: TGTGCCAGCAGCTCCGGACTGGGAAACACCGGGGAGCTGTTTTTT.

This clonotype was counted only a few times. CDR3 nucleotide sequence: TGTGCCAGCAGCCCAAAGCCCCTCCTAAGCGGGGGGGCCACTTACGAGCAGTACTTC. Protein sequence: CASSPKPLLSGGATYEQYF. This chain uses TRBV11-2 with TRBJ2-7, with TRBD2 matching over 10 bases. With 5 bases clipped from V and 4 bases from J, the junction kept 20 bases outside the gene matches. The V gene's germline CDR1 is SGHAT and CDR2 FQNNGV. The CDR3 loop spans 19 amino acids.

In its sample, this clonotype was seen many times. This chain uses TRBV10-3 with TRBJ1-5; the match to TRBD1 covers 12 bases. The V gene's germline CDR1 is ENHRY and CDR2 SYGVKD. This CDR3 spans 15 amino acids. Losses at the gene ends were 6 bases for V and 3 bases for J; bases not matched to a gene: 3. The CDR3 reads CAISPGQGANQPQHF. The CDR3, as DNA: TGTGCCATCAGCCCGGGACAGGGGGCCAATCAGCCCCAGCATTTT.

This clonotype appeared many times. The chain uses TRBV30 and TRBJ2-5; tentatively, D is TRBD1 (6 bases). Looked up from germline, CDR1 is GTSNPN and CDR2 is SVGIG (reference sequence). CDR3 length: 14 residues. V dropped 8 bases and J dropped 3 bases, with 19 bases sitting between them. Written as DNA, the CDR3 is TGTGCCGGGGAACCGCCATCAGGGGAAGAGACCCAGTACTTC. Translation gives CAGEPPSGEETQYF.

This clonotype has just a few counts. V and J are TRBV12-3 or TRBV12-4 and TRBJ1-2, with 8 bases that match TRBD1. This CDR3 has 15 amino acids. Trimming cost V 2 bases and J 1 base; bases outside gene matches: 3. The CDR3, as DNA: TGTGCCAGCAGTTTACAGGGGGCGTTTAACTATGGCTACACCTTC. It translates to CASSLQGAFNYGYTF.

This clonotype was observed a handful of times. The DNA of the CDR3 is TGTGCCAGCAGCTCCATGGTCAATGAGCAGTTCTTC. This translates into CASSSMVNEQFF. This rearrangement joins TRBV13 to TRBJ2-1; D gene ambiguous. Between the trimmed V and J ends, which lost 4 bases and 6 bases, there was a span of 7 bases. The length of the CDR3 is 12 residues. The germline gives CDR1 PRHDT, CDR2 FYEKMQ (reference sequence).

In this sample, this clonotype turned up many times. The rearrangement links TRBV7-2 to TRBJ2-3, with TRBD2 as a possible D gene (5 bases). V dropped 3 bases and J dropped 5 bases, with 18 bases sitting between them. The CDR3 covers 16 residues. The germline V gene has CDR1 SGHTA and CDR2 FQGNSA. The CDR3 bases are TGTGCCAGCAGCTTCGTGTCTAGCTCCCCGGGAGATACGCAGTATTTT. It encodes CASSFVSSSPGDTQYF.

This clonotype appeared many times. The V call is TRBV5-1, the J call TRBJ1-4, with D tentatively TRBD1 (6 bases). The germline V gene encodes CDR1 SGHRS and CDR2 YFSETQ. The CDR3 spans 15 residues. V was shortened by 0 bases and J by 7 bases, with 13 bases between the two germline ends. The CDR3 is CASSLASGVAEKLFF. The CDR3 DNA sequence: TGCGCCAGCAGCTTGGCCTCAGGGGTGGCTGAAAAACTGTTTTTT.

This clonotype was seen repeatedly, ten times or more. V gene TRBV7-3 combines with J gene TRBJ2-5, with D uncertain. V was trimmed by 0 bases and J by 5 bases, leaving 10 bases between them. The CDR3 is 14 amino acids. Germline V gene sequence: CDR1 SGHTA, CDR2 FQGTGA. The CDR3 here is CASSLTSRAETQYF. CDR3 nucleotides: TGTGCCAGCAGCTTAACTTCCCGGGCGGAGACCCAGTACTTC.